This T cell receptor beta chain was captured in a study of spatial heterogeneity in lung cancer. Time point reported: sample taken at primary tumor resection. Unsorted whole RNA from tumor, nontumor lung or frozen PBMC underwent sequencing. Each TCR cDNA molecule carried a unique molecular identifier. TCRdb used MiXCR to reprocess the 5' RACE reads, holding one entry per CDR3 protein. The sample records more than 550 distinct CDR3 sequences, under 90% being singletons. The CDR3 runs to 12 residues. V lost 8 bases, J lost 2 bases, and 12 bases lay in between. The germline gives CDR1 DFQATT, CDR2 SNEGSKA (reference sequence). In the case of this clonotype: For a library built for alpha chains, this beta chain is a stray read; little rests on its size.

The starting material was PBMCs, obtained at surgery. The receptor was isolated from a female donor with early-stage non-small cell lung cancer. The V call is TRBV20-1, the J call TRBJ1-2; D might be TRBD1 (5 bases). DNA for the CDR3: TGCAGTCCCTGGGACGGGAACTATGGCTACACCTTC. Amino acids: CSPWDGNYGYTF.